A single T cell receptor (beta chain) is shown here with its context. Its matching antigen is unknown. The sample originates from a study of radiotherapy plus CTLA-4 blockade in lung cancer. Study-level findings and limits: Peripheral blood showed expansion of tumor-derived TCR clones after radiotherapy and ipilimumab.

The repertoire was sequenced with immunoSEQ multiplex PCR; TCRdb's copy has only in-frame clones and lacks some. The sample yields over 60,000 clones, roughly 91% seen once. Between the trimmed V and J ends, which lost 1 base and 0 bases, there was a span of 22 bases. Germline CDR1 is KGHSH and CDR2 is LQKENI. This CDR3 region has 19 residues. The sequence derives from a human donor with non-small cell lung cancer that progressed on radiotherapy plus ipilimumab. The gene calls are TRBV18 and TRBJ2-7; D perhaps matches TRBD1 (6 bases). Sequenced here: peripheral blood, sampled from a patient treated with radiotherapy plus ipilimumab. For the CDR3, the DNA is TGTGCCAGCTCACCACTTCCGACAAGCCAGGGGCTAAGCTCCTACGAGCAGTACTTC. Translation gives CASSPLPTSQGLSSYEQYF.